The rows below give T cell receptor beta chains drawn from one sample of a study of T cell responses to AZD1222 COVID-19 vaccine. Only in-frame clones appear in the TCRdb table, and some are missing; sequencing was by immunoSEQ multiplex PCR. Among around 99,000 clones listed, over 85% were seen once. Here the sequenced sample was peripheral blood, taken on day 0 of AZD1222 vaccination. The receptors here all came from an adult in good health. The CDR3 runs from the conserved cysteine through the conserved F or W. The D gene is left open where the match is weak. Clone size appears in some rows only: once, few, many, or a class for an expanded clone.

-,TRBD1,TRBV19,TRBJ1-1,TGTGCCAGTAGTTGGGACAGCTTCATGAACACTGAAGCTTTCTTT,CASSWDSFMNTEAFF
-,TRBD2,TRBV2,TRBJ2-3,TGTGCCCCCCTCTCCGGGACTACCTACACAGATACGCAGTATTTT,CAPLSGTTYTDTQYF
-,TRBD1,TRBV5-6,TRBJ2-7,TGTGCCAGCAGTAGCCCCCCTGGGACAGGGGTTTACGAGCAGTACTTC,CASSSPPGTGVYEQYF
-,-,TRBV28,TRBJ1-4,TGTGCCAGCAGCCTTGGGGGGTCCCACAGGTCCGAAAAACTGTTTTTT,CASSLGGSHRSEKLFF
-,TRBD1,TRBV3-1/TRBV3-2,TRBJ2-2,TGTGCCAGCAGCCAAGATCCGGGACAGGGGTCCGGGGAGCTGTTTTTT,CASSQDPGQGSGELFF
-,TRBD1,TRBV5-8,TRBJ2-5,TGTGCCAGCAGCTTGTCCAGACAGGGGCACCAAGAGACCCAGTACTTC,CASSLSRQGHQETQYF
once,-,TRBV6-5,TRBJ1-3,TGTGCCAGCAGTTACTCGATGGGGGCTGCTGGAAACACCATATATTTT,CASSYSMGAAGNTIYF
-,-,TRBV18,TRBJ2-2,TGTGCCAGCTCACCACGGGACTTCAAGACCGGGGAGCTGTTTTTT,CASSPRDFKTGELFF
-,TRBD1,TRBV2,TRBJ1-4,TGTGCCAGCATCCGAAGACAGGGGCATAATGAAAAACTGTTTTTT,CASIRRQGHNEKLFF
-,-,TRBV7-2,TRBJ1-6,TGTGCCAGTAATACCCGACGCGGTTCACCCCTCCACTTT,CASNTRRGSPLHF
-,TRBD2,TRBV28,TRBJ2-1,TGTGCCAGCAGTCAAGGACTAGTCCTATTCGAGCAGTTCTTC,CASSQGLVLFEQFF
-,-,TRBV7-3,TRBJ2-2,TGTGCCAGCAGCTCGGACGGGAACACCGGGGAGCTGTTTTTT,CASSSDGNTGELFF
-,TRBD1,TRBV29-1,TRBJ1-1,TGCAGCGTTGAGTCGAGACAGGGTGCCACTGAAGCTTTCTTT,CSVESRQGATEAFF
few,TRBD2,TRBV9,TRBJ2-7,TGTGCCAGCAGCTCGGGACTATCAGCCTTCCCCCTATTCTACGAGCAGTACTTC,CASSSGLSAFPLFYEQYF
few,-,TRBV7-9,TRBJ1-1,TGTGCCAGCAGCTTTCTCCTAGACGCCCAGGGGGCTTTCTTT,CASSFLLDAQGAFF
-,-,TRBV19,TRBJ2-5,TGTGCCAGTAGTACCGGGACGGCAGAGACCCAGTACTTC,CASSTGTAETQYF
-,-,TRBV24-1,TRBJ2-2,TGTGCCACCCAGCCCCCCGGCAGCCTACACACCGGGGAGCTGTTTTTT,CATQPPGSLHTGELFF
-,TRBD1,TRBV18,TRBJ1-2,TGTGCCAGCTCACGAACCACGCCTGAGGACAGGGGGCTTCATGGCTACACCTTC,CASSRTTPEDRGLHGYTF
-,-,TRBV6-2/TRBV6-3,TRBJ2-1,TGTGCCAGCAGTTACTTTGCCCAAAATGAGCAGTTCTTC,CASSYFAQNEQFF
-,-,TRBV11-1,TRBJ2-3,TGTGCCAGCAGCTTTCAAGGCAGCACAGATACGCAGTATTTT,CASSFQGSTDTQYF
-,-,TRBV6-5,TRBJ2-1,TGTGCCAGCAACAGAGGGAGGACCTACAATGAGCAGTTCTTC,CASNRGRTYNEQFF
once,TRBD1,TRBV2,TRBJ2-2,TGTGCCAGCAGTGAGAACAGGGGCGGGGAGCTGTTTTTT,CASSENRGGELFF
-,-,TRBV12-3/TRBV12-4,TRBJ1-2,TGTGCCAGCAGTTTAAGGACGGATGGCTACACCTTC,CASSLRTDGYTF
-,-,TRBV18,TRBJ2-4,TGTGCCAGCTCCCTTACAGGAGGGAACACCAAAAACATTCAGTACTTC,CASSLTGGNTKNIQYF
-,-,TRBV7-2,TRBJ2-1,TGTGCCAGCAGCTTAGCAGGGGGAGGGTCCTACAATGAGCAGTTCTTC,CASSLAGGGSYNEQFF
few,-,TRBV6-2/TRBV6-3,TRBJ2-3,TGTGCCAGCAGTGAGGGACTTATAGATACGCAGTATTTT,CASSEGLIDTQYF